This TCR beta chain was documented in a study of cytomegalovirus exposure and HLA in healthy donors (dated by TCRdb to about 2017). Notes on the research overall: An earlier analysis of more than 550 of the donors reported 250 to 350 Gb of sequence data and 117 million unique TCR beta sequences obtained from about 180 million T cells. About 310 gigabases of sequencing data and 70 million to 85 million unique TCR sequences were included in an early release covering roughly 600 HLA-typed donors. Of the approximately 400 genotyped donors, approximately 82% fell in the genetic ancestry cluster associated with self-reported Caucasian donors. The study aimed to test whether cataloging public T cell receptors could reveal signatures of past pathogen exposure. Using immunosequencing, the study profiled T cell repertoires from about 620 subjects and related those repertoires to cytomegalovirus serostatus. A separate validation cohort of 90 to 150 different subjects was used in addition to the 666-subject first cohort. High-throughput TCR immunosequencing, statistical association of individual TCRs with disease status, and machine learning were combined to predict cytomegalovirus infection status. In a later analysis, previously published TCR beta repertoires from several hundred donors were re-analyzed and high-resolution HLA genotyping was added so that TCR occurrence patterns could be studied. In the later analysis, no new phenotypic data were used to find candidate immune exposures; instead, reliance was placed on TCR beta sequences and their occurrence across donors. An earlier analysis of around 580 of the donors used high-throughput TCR beta sequencing to judge whether each TCR beta V gene segment behaved as functional or pseudogenic. Donor age, sex, ethnicity and CMV serostatus were compiled together with the repertoire data. In a later genetic analysis, genome-wide SNP genotypes for about 55% of the roughly 700 donors were used, and that subset was treated as a discovery cohort. All discovery cohort repertoires had been generated on a single sequencing platform. Class I and class II HLA loci were covered by the typing at four-digit resolution. Typing coverage varied by locus: about 629-640 donors for A, B, C, DRB1 and DQB1; around 560 for DQA1; nearly 610 for DPA1; about 450 for DPB1. Because of strong linkage in the cohort, a handful of DR-DQ haplotypes were treated as single units for association and clustering. Among roughly 370 genotyped donors of the cohort, an average of around 240,000 unique TCR beta nucleotide sequences were sequenced per donor, 15% to 20% of them non-productive. Paper-wide results and their limitations: Strong co-occurrence of HLA alleles, especially DR and DQ, made assigning TCR associations to individual alleles difficult. Over 15 rarely observed V segments, including chromosome 9 orphons, were excluded from the earlier analysis of approximately 500 of the donors because counts were too low. In an earlier analysis of some 550 of the donors, most TCR beta V segments were observed in productive rearrangements about 90% or about 30% of the time, broadly matching IMGT annotations. A later analysis associated about 17,000 TCR beta sequences with specific HLA alleles at a false discovery rate of 0.05. Compared with equally common non-associated chains, HLA-associated TCR beta chains in a later analysis were more clonally expanded and had lower generation probabilities. A cluster of highly shared sequence variants was judged likely to represent a technical artifact of the sequencing pipeline. The presence/absence analyses assumed that sequencing depth was roughly uniform across donors, and that assumption may not be true. A few of the identified cytomegalovirus-associated TCR beta chains were confirmed in vitro to be specific for cytomegalovirus antigens. Immune exposure information for the cohort was limited to CMV serostatus. A further reported finding was that TCR beta sequences accurately predicted the HLA-A and HLA-B alleles for most subjects in the first cohort. This cohort had only TCR beta chains sequenced, and the lack of alpha or paired-chain data limited which features could be detected. The 87-base-pair reads could not distinguish some IMGT-functional V segments, including TRBV6-2 and TRBV6-3, so those segments were excluded. It was suggested by the authors that the approach could potentially be generalized to other disease states and immunological phenotypes. A later genetic analysis reported fewer N-insertions in productive TCRs among donors in an Asian-associated ancestry cluster than the approximately 670-donor mean. V-gene and J-gene trimming of TCR beta chains was associated with a missense DCLRE1C variant in a later genetic analysis, and the association was replicated in an independent cohort. According to a later analysis, TCR association rates differed among HLA loci, with DRB1 alleles showing the most associated TCRs and HLA-C alleles showing the fewest. In both the original and validation cohorts, the classifier was reported to diagnose cytomegalovirus status with high specificity and sensitivity. HLA typing was unavailable for some donors at each locus, so association tests used only the typed subset. Across donors, most TCR sequences were observed very rarely, whereas some public TCRs were present in many individuals. Correlated functional status among segregating V segments might be attributable to linkage disequilibrium, but an unknown experimental factor could not be ruled out. Most CMV-associated TCR beta chains appeared to be HLA-restricted in a later analysis, and the HLA associations seemed to be driven largely by CMV exposure. In a later analysis, several top co-occurrence clusters were reported to appear linked to parvovirus B19, influenza, CMV and Epstein-Barr virus. The study gave a list of some 150 TCR beta chains associated with cytomegalovirus.

In total, more than 500 healthy bone marrow donors made up the cohort. Cohort members were all nominally healthy when sampled, although unrecorded immune exposures were likely present. The donor was CMV seronegative and belonged to the group of more than 300 seronegative cohort members. A peripheral blood sample was provided by each donor, and peripheral blood mononuclear cells were used for TCR beta sequencing. Genomic DNA was extracted from the blood cell samples with the Qiagen DNeasy Blood Extraction Kit. The method was the immunoSEQ multiplex PCR assay. The multiplex PCR relied on a mix of 60 forward primers for TCR Vbeta segments and 13 reverse primers for TCR Jbeta segments. The CDR3 region of rearranged TCR beta genes was amplified from genomic DNA with a multiplex PCR assay. The amplified TCR beta libraries were sequenced on the Illumina HiSeq System as 87-base-pair reads. Processing in the source paper ran as follows. In a later analysis, about 80 million unique TCR beta chains were counted across the approximately 640 repertoires, and around 10 million of these chains were shared by at least two donors. Raw reads were error-corrected and collapsed into unique sequences with a nearest-neighbor algorithm that merged closely related sequences to remove PCR and sequencing errors. To assign V, D and J gene segments, CDR3 sequences were aligned to IMGT reference sequences. Each retained sequence needed at least a six-nucleotide match to both a V gene segment and a J gene segment. A rearrangement counted as productive if the CDR3 had no stop codons and remained in frame with V and J, and every other rearrangement counted as non-productive. Following IMGT convention, CDR3 was defined as the stretch from the second conserved V-encoded cysteine to the conserved J-encoded phenylalanine. In an earlier analysis of roughly 580 of the donors, sequences lacking an unambiguous match to a single V gene segment were excluded. In an earlier analysis of several hundred of the donors, V segments were called functional above 56.7% productive rearrangements and were called segregating when the between-donor standard deviation exceeded 5%. To diagnose cytomegalovirus status from the catalog of TCR beta chain sequences, a statistical classification framework was built. In a later analysis, V and J genes were assigned by comparing TCR nucleotide sequences against IMGT/GENE-DB human TR gene sequences. Using the TCRdist pipeline, a later analysis assigned CDR3 sequences along with most-parsimonious VDJ recombination scenarios. A later analysis defined each TCR beta chain by its CDR3 amino acid sequence plus V-gene family, and excluded reads lacking a unique V-gene family. As a way to deal with suspected cross-contamination and a sequencing artifact, a later analysis dropped 500 to 700 nucleotide sequences that were highly shared and had low generation probability. For each public chain, a later analysis derived a clonal expansion index from normalized ranks of inferred template counts within each repertoire. Generation probabilities in a later analysis came from a VDJ recombination model fitted to out-of-frame rearrangements, and those results were checked against IGoR. A later analysis scored TCR-TCR, TCR-HLA and TCR-CMV co-occurrence with hypergeometric tests, applying a repertoire-size bias correction to TCR pairs. In a later analysis, false discovery rates were estimated by permuting HLA or CMV assignments 20 times. In a later analysis, co-occurring TCRs were grouped with DBSCAN, and TCRdist sequence similarity was added when clustering was performed within HLA-allele-positive subsets. Co-occurrence clustering excluded repertoires with fewer than 30,000 or more than 120,000 public chains, plus five with anomalous nucleotide sharing. TCRdb retrieved this table from immuneACCESS and kept in-frame rearrangements only. Not all clones are present; in checked studies, unresolved V genes account for under half, and no reason is known for the remainder. From that table come the V and J calls and clone size; the DNA was used to work out D and trimming. In this sample the table shows around 140,000 clones, over 70% of which occur a single time. The ten largest clonotypes hold roughly 1.5% of the sample.

This clone showed up just a few times. Its antigen is still unknown. Base qualities are not at hand, and no much larger clone is one base apart. Trimmed from V: 4 bases; trimmed from J: 6 bases; junction bases lacking a gene match: 6. The CDR3 goes from the cysteine to the phenylalanine over 14 residues. The DNA shown is the 42-base CDR3, in frame from base 1. Per the germline V gene, SGHRS is the CDR1 and YFSETQ is the CDR2. This clonotype originated in a woman between 18 and 30 years old in good health and CMV-seronegative. This chain joins TRBV5-1 to TRBJ2-1; 8 central nucleotides agree with TRBD2. Sequenced material: PBMCs. The CDR3 reads CASSPPGGINEQFF. The DNA reads as follows: TGCGCCAGCAGCCCCCCGGGGGGGATCAATGAGCAGTTCTTC.